This TCR beta chain was obtained from a study of blood T cell repertoires in COVID-19. Profiling relied on immunoSEQ multiplex PCR, and the TCRdb table lists in-frame clones only, not all of them. This table holds 130,000 to 150,000 clones, around four fifths found once. V dropped 0 bases and J dropped 1 base, with 7 bases sitting between them. CDR1 SGHNT and CDR2 YYREEE come from the germline V gene (reference sequence). The CDR3 extends over 14 amino acids. The sequencing sample was made of peripheral blood. The sequence was obtained from a woman aged 40 to 50 with active or convalescent COVID-19. The chain joins TRBV5-4 to TRBJ1-1; a possible D gene is TRBD1 (5 bases). The CDR3 nucleotides read TGTGCCAGCAGCTTGGGGACATCGAACACTGAAGCTTTCTTT. Translated: CASSLGTSNTEAFF.